The 30 T cell receptor beta chains below all came from one sample that was sequenced in a study of blood T cell repertoires in COVID-19. Some clones are missing from TCRdb's copy, which holds only in-frame ones; the method was immunoSEQ multiplex PCR. Of roughly 70,000 clones in the sample, 80% to 90% were seen once. Sequencing was done on a sample of peripheral blood. These receptors were obtained from an elderly woman with active COVID-19.

The CDR3 protein is CASNTGYNEQFF. The CDR3 nucleotides are TGTGCCAGTAATACGGGGTACAATGAGCAGTTCTTC. This chain links TRBV2 with TRBJ2-1, with a possible D match to TRBD2 (5 bases). Trimming stripped 9 bases from V and 4 bases from J, with 10 bases between. The CDR3 sequence is 12 residues long. The germline V gene has CDR1 SNHLY and CDR2 FYNNEI.

This chain connects TRBV13 to TRBJ2-3; 7 bases agree with TRBD2. The length of the CDR3 is 14 residues. Germline-derived CDR1 and CDR2 are PRHDT and FYEKMQ (reference sequence). V trimming: 5 bases; J trimming: 2 bases; junction bases outside the gene matches: 4. CDR3 loop: CASSASGITDTQYF. In DNA form, the CDR3 reads TGTGCCAGCAGCGCCAGCGGGATCACAGATACGCAGTATTTT.

V is TRBV7-2 and J is TRBJ2-7; 13 bases fit TRBD2. Germline CDR1 reads SGHTA; CDR2 reads FQGNSA. The CDR3 length is 16 residues. V dropped 5 bases and J dropped 4; count of bases not matched to a gene: 8. The CDR3, as DNA: TGTGCCAGCAGCCTTACCCGGACTAGCGGGAGATACGAGCAGTACTTC. Encoded protein: CASSLTRTSGRYEQYF.

This chain joins TRBV6-5 and TRBJ1-5; TRBD1 matches 9 bases. V dropped 7 bases and J dropped 4; count of bases not matched to a gene: 5. In germline, CDR1 is MNHEY, CDR2 SVGAGI. This CDR3 comprises 14 residues. The CDR3 nucleotides read TGTGCCAGCATGATAGGGACAGGGAATCAGCCCCAGCATTTT. This encodes CASMIGTGNQPQHF.

The CDR3 nucleotides read TGTGCCAGCAGCTCCAGCGGGGGGCAGTACTTC. This codes for CASSSSGGQYF. V gene TRBV7-2 combines with J gene TRBJ2-7, with 8 bases fitting TRBD2. The CDR3 runs to 11 residues. J lost 9 bases, V lost 4 bases, and 2 bases had no gene match. Germline assignment: CDR1 SGHTA and CDR2 FQGNSA.

This sequence joins TRBV2 and TRBJ2-5; 9 bases fit TRBD2. V lost 8 bases and J lost 1; bases outside the gene matches: 8. Germline assignment: CDR1 SNHLY and CDR2 FYNNEI. The length of the CDR3 is 15 residues. The CDR3 sequence is CASGGSGRGQETQYF. CDR3 bases: TGTGCCAGCGGGGGTAGCGGGAGAGGCCAAGAGACCCAGTACTTC.

The chain has TRBV28 and TRBJ2-1, with D uncertain. The germline CDR1 and CDR2 sequences are MDHEN and SYDVKM. The CDR3 sequence is 15 residues long. Trimming cost V 4 bases and J 0 bases, with 10 bases left between them. This chain's CDR3 is CASSWSVLSYNEQFF. Here the CDR3 DNA reads TGTGCCAGCAGTTGGAGCGTCCTCTCCTACAATGAGCAGTTCTTC.

This rearrangement joins TRBV7-2 to TRBJ2-5, with 7 bases matching TRBD2. The CDR3 runs to 17 residues. Per germline, CDR1 SGHTA and CDR2 FQGNSA. The V and J ends lost 1 base and 2 bases, in that order; junction bases with no gene match: 10. CDR3 DNA: TGTGCCAGCAGCTTAGGGCCTCCGGCTAGCGGACAAGAGACCCAGTACTTC. This translates into CASSLGPPASGQETQYF.

V and J are TRBV28 and TRBJ2-1, with 9 bases matching TRBD1. The CDR3 runs to 15 residues. V lost 6 bases to trimming and J lost 10 bases; unmatched junction nucleotides: 13. CDR1 MDHEN and CDR2 SYDVKM come from the germline V gene. CDR3 DNA sequence: TGTGCCAGCAGGGCTCGGGACAGGGCTTCGAAAGAGCAGTTCTTC. Its protein is CASRARDRASKEQFF.

Only a few counts were recorded for this clone. The chain joins TRBV7-3 to TRBJ2-7; weak D call: TRBD1 (5 bases). The CDR3 extends over 13 amino acids. The ends were cut back, 2 bases at V and 3 bases at J, with 8 bases in the middle. Germline loops: CDR1 SGHTA, CDR2 FQGTGA. The CDR3 DNA is TGTGCCAGCAGCTTAGGGGCCCACTACGAGCAGTACTTC. Translation gives CASSLGAHYEQYF.

This clone showed up just once. The gene calls are TRBV7-3 and TRBJ2-5; D possibly corresponds to TRBD1 (6 bases). CDR1 is SGHTA and CDR2 is FQGTGA in the germline V gene. V was cut by 0 bases and J by 7 bases, with 9 bases left in between. CDR3 size: 13 residues. The CDR3 spells CASSLTRGRTQYF. Here the CDR3 DNA reads TGTGCCAGCAGCTTAACGAGGGGGAGGACCCAGTACTTC.

The gene calls are TRBV7-9 and TRBJ2-3; 15 bases are shared with TRBD2. The CDR3 is 19 residues long. CDR1 is SEHNR, CDR2 FQNEAQ, per germline (reference sequence). J gave up 4 bases and V 2 bases, and 10 bases lay outside the gene matches. CDR3 region: CASSLPPGLAGGPPDTQYF. The CDR3 coding sequence is TGTGCCAGCAGCTTACCCCCCGGACTAGCGGGAGGGCCCCCAGATACGCAGTATTTT.

V and J are TRBV19 and TRBJ2-3; D is possibly TRBD1 (5 bases). Trimming pared 5 bases from V and 4 bases from J, leaving 16 bases between. This CDR3 contains 15 residues. Germline assignment: CDR1 LNHDA and CDR2 SQIVND (reference sequence). The CDR3 DNA is TGTGCCAGTAGTGAGACAGTCACGGCCGCAGATACGCAGTATTTT. Its translation: CASSETVTAADTQYF.

The chain recombines TRBV18 with TRBJ2-7; 8 nucleotides match TRBD2. This CDR3 spans 17 amino acids. Germline V CDR1 and CDR2: KGHSH, LQKENI. V lost 6 bases, J lost 0 bases, and 13 bases stayed unmatched. The CDR3 protein is CASSPPGGSGTSYEQYF. CDR3 nucleotide sequence: TGTGCCAGCTCCCCCCCGGGGGGTAGCGGGACCTCCTACGAGCAGTACTTC.

The gene calls are TRBV7-9 and TRBJ2-3, with 8 bases that match TRBD2. The CDR3 runs to 15 residues. The germline gives CDR1 SEHNR, CDR2 FQNEAQ (reference sequence). V shed 5 bases and J 2 bases; nucleotides not matched to a gene: 6. This chain's CDR3 is CASSRGLVVTDTQYF. CDR3 nucleotide sequence: TGTGCCAGCAGCCGGGGACTAGTGGTCACAGATACGCAGTATTTT.

The gene calls are TRBV7-9 and TRBJ2-3, with TRBD2 matching 10 bases. V was clipped by 3 bases and J by 2 bases; unmatched bases: 2. CDR1 and CDR2 from the germline V gene are SEHNR and FQNEAQ (reference sequence). This CDR3 region has 15 residues. The CDR3 nucleotides are TGTGCCAGCAGCTTTCTAGCGGGAGTCACAGATACGCAGTATTTT. Its translation: CASSFLAGVTDTQYF.

This clone was seen once. This chain uses TRBV18 with TRBJ2-1; TRBD2 matches 8 bases. The CDR3 extends over 16 amino acids. Trimming took 3 bases from V and 0 from J; bases not matched to a gene: 4. Germline loops: CDR1 KGHSH, CDR2 LQKENI. Here the CDR3 reads CASSPISGSSYNEQFF. Here the CDR3 DNA reads TGTGCCAGCTCACCGATAAGCGGGAGCTCCTACAATGAGCAGTTCTTC.

The chain recombines TRBV15 with TRBJ2-5, with a tentative D call TRBD1 (5 bases). V was cut by 0 bases and J by 1 base, with 12 bases left in between. This CDR3 comprises 16 residues. Germline loops: CDR1 LNHNV, CDR2 YYDKDF (reference sequence). CDR3 sequence (DNA): TGTGCCACCAGCAGAGATTCAGCAGGGCCCCAAGAGACCCAGTACTTC. It translates to CATSRDSAGPQETQYF.

The chain recombines TRBV10-3 with TRBJ2-3; 7 bases line up with TRBD1. The CDR3 length is 15 residues. The germline V gene encodes CDR1 ENHRY and CDR2 SYGVKD. The J segment lost 4 bases and the V segment lost 0 bases, leaving 4 bases of the junction unmatched. The CDR3 nucleotides are TGTGCCATCAGTGAGTCGAACAGGGGCTCAGATACGCAGTATTTT. It encodes CAISESNRGSDTQYF.

The chain carries TRBV2 and TRBJ1-1; D may be TRBD1 (5 bases). Trimming took 2 bases from V and 0 from J, leaving 10 bases between them. The CDR3 is 15 residues long. Germline V gives CDR1 SNHLY, CDR2 FYNNEI. The CDR3 region has the DNA TGTGCCAGCAGTGAATGGGGCGGGGTGAACACTGAAGCTTTCTTT. Translating gives CASSEWGGVNTEAFF.

V usage is TRBV5-4 and J usage is TRBJ2-3; possibly TRBD2 for D (5 bases). The V gene's germline CDR1 is SGHNT and CDR2 YYREEE (reference sequence). The V gene lost 0 bases and the J gene lost 2 bases, with 13 bases spanning the gap. The CDR3 totals 16 residues. CDR3 amino acids: CASSLVLAKFTDTQYF. The CDR3 DNA sequence: TGTGCCAGCAGCTTGGTCCTAGCAAAGTTCACAGATACGCAGTATTTT.

The chain carries TRBV7-3 and TRBJ2-1, with D tentatively TRBD1 (6 bases). Germline V lookup: CDR1 SGHTA, CDR2 FQGTGA. The CDR3 loop spans 14 amino acids. The germline V and J ends were trimmed by 5 bases and 2 bases, with 10 bases remaining between them. Here the CDR3 reads CASSEAGAYNEQFF. The CDR3 nucleotides are TGTGCCAGCAGCGAGGCAGGGGCCTACAATGAGCAGTTCTTC.

The count of this clone is one. The rearrangement links TRBV11-3 to TRBJ2-3; the match to TRBD2 covers 10 bases. Germline-derived CDR1 and CDR2 are SGHNT and YENEEA. J was trimmed by 4 bases and V by 5 bases; bases with no gene match: 6. The CDR3 spans 15 residues. The CDR3 bases are TGTGCCAGCAGCGAAAGCGGGAGGGCCGCAGATACGCAGTATTTT. It codes for CASSESGRAADTQYF.

The J gene is TRBJ2-6, the V gene TRBV18; no definite D call. Germline V gene sequence: CDR1 KGHSH, CDR2 LQKENI. Trimming removed 6 bases from V and 0 bases from J, with 6 bases in between. This CDR3 spans 14 amino acids. The CDR3 is CASSSSSGANVLTF. Here the CDR3 DNA reads TGTGCCAGCTCCTCGAGCTCTGGGGCCAACGTCCTGACTTTC.

V is TRBV18 and J is TRBJ2-3; D may be TRBD1 (6 bases). This CDR3 contains 14 residues. V gave up 6 bases and J gave up 0 bases, with 10 bases separating them. Germline CDR1 is KGHSH and CDR2 is LQKENI. The CDR3 bases are TGTGCCAGCTCTAGCCAGGGGAGCACAGATACGCAGTATTTT. Translating it yields CASSSQGSTDTQYF.

The chain carries TRBV10-3 and TRBJ2-3, with unresolved D. This CDR3 is built from 16 residues. V gave up 4 bases and J gave up 1 base, with 15 bases separating them. The germline gives CDR1 ENHRY, CDR2 SYGVKD. The CDR3 protein is CAISVLGSSGTDTQYF. The CDR3 coding sequence is TGTGCCATCAGTGTTTTGGGTAGCTCTGGCACAGATACGCAGTATTTT.

The V and J genes are TRBV28 and TRBJ2-5, with 10 bases identical to TRBD2. The CDR3 loop spans 16 amino acids. Trimming cost V 5 bases and J 5 bases; bases outside gene matches: 11. Germline loops: CDR1 MDHEN, CDR2 SYDVKM. The CDR3: CASSHPPGSGRETQYF. Written as DNA, the CDR3 is TGTGCCAGCAGTCACCCCCCGGGTAGCGGGAGGGAGACCCAGTACTTC.

This clone appeared once. In DNA, the CDR3 is TGCGCCAGCAGCTGGGGGGGTCGGTACACCTACAATGAGCAGTTCTTC. Its translation: CASSWGGRYTYNEQFF. The genes are TRBV5-1 and TRBJ2-1; 7 positions match TRBD2. CDR1 and CDR2 from the germline V gene are SGHRS and YFSETQ. Germline trimming cut 3 bases from V and 2 bases from J; bases unmatched to any gene: 8. The CDR3 is 16 amino acids.

The rearrangement uses TRBV15 and TRBJ2-1; D is unresolved. Germline lookup yields CDR1 LNHNV and CDR2 YYDKDF (reference sequence). The CDR3 is made up of 14 amino acids. V lost 0 bases to trimming and J lost 8 bases, with 11 bases between them. The CDR3 DNA follows: TGTGCCACCAGCAGAGATCCTAGAGTCGATGAGCAGTTCTTC. Translating it yields CATSRDPRVDEQFF.

This sequence joins TRBV28 and TRBJ2-7; D remains unclear. The CDR3 is 11 residues long. V dropped 8 bases and J dropped 10 bases, with 15 bases sitting between them. CDR1 MDHEN and CDR2 SYDVKM come from the germline V gene. The CDR3 DNA sequence: TGTGCCAGCCCCCCTCCAGGAATACAGTACTTC. Amino acids: CASPPPGIQYF.